This section outlines one T cell receptor beta chain sequence together with its context. These data belong to a study of blood T cell repertoires in COVID-19. Study context: COVID-19 samples from acute and convalescent phases originated in the United States, Italy and Spain. The analysed material was cDNA or gDNA that came from T cells, B-cell-depleted T cells, or PBMCs.

This CDR3 has 13 amino acids. V was shortened by 0 bases and J by 10 bases, with 8 bases between the two germline ends. Germline V lookup: CDR1 SGHDT, CDR2 YYEEEE. Original analysis: Researchers report that nucleated cell counts were estimated from reference gene primer amplification. Clones were read by immunoSEQ multiplex PCR, and TCRdb kept only the in-frame ones, dropping some. V and J calls and clone size are copied from that table; D and trimming were computed from the DNA. The sample holds 110,000 or so clones, approximately 80% seen once. The chain employs TRBV5-6 and TRBJ1-6; D remains unclear. The receptor was isolated from a man in his forties or fifties with acute or convalescent COVID-19. The sequenced material came from peripheral blood. CDR3 DNA: TGTGCCAGCAGCTTGGCCGCGGAATCACCCCTCCACTTT. It encodes CASSLAAESPLHF.